The present T cell receptor beta chain was sequenced within a study of T cell responses to AZD1222 COVID-19 vaccine (dated by TCRdb to the early 2020s). Study-wide context: AZD1222 recipients given second doses at about 4 weeks or at about 12 weeks were pooled, since spike-specific TCR depth and breadth were not found to differ between the two schedules. A total of 233 trial participants underwent TCR sequencing, of whom 207 had received two doses of AZD1222 and around 25 had received two doses of the MenACWY control vaccine. Trial participants were enrolled by age into 18-55, 56-69 and 70-plus year subgroups, with approximately 150, 30 and 60 TCR-sequenced participants respectively. The full study reports these points: Conclusions about previously exposed vaccinees are limited because only a handful of AZD1222 recipients were SARS-CoV-2 seropositive at baseline. Nearly half of unique spike-specific TCRs reportedly recognized epitopes outside regions mutated in the B.1.351 and B.1.1.7 variants. Participants were mostly white British, with more females than males. The authors suggested clonal diversity may have been underestimated. Because no day 14 peak-response samples were available, the repertoires could be characterized only after the peak T cell response. The whole spike protein was spanned by vaccine-associated CD4 TCRs, and dominant responses were seen in regions 160-218 and 743-854. After two AZD1222 doses, spike-specific TCR breadth and depth were significantly higher than at day 0 and than in MenACWY recipients. The 56-69-year group was small, and its depth increase did not reach significance, likely because of low power.

This clone was recorded only once. This clone's antigen is unknown. Base qualities are missing; no much larger clone stands one base away. The CDR3 contains 16 residues, cysteine and phenylalanine counted. The retained sequence is limited to the CDR3, 48 bases, with the frame set at the first base. CDR1 is given as SGHDT and CDR2 as YYEEEE, both from the germline V gene. After removal of 1 base from V and 4 bases from J, the junction retains 10 bases not matched to a gene. In the paper's terms, the time point label means: baseline before first vaccination. The vaccinee samples were drawn from two UK trials, COV001 and COV002, one of which was a single-blind randomized controlled phase 2/3 trial testing AZD1222 (ChAdOx1 nCoV-19) in healthy adults. For TCRbeta chain sequencing, PBMC samples were collected from trial participants at day 0 and at day 28 after the second dose. The CDR3 regions of human TCRbeta chains were subjected to immunosequencing. As for how the authors treated the data: TCRs in the repertoires were compared against a reference library of SARS-CoV-2-specific TCRs that had been generated with the MIRA antigen-specificity platform. Breadth was defined as the fraction of unique TCRs that were SARS-CoV-2-associated. Depth was defined as the fraction of total T cells that were SARS-CoV-2-associated. Using the MIRA data, each spike-specific TCR was assigned both to the spike region to which the TCR was reactive and to a CD4 or CD8 class. Log10-transformed breadth and depth values were compared by one-way ANOVA with Sidak's multiple comparisons tests. The table comes from immuneACCESS by way of TCRdb, which keeps in-frame sequences with V and J called. Part of the clones is missing from these tables; in studies checked, under half for an unresolved V gene and the rest for unknown reasons. V and J calls and clone size follow that table, whereas D and trimming were derived from the DNA. For this sample there are approximately 100,000 clones; more than 75% appear just once. About 12% of the sample belongs to the ten largest clones.

The sample here was peripheral blood, taken on day 0 of AZD1222 vaccination. The sequence joins TRBV5-6 to TRBJ1-1; 7 central nucleotides agree with TRBD1. The sequence derives from an adult in good health. The CDR3 amino acid sequence is: CASSLFTGVVGTEAFF. The sequenced DNA: TGTGCCAGCAGCTTGTTTACAGGGGTTGTGGGCACTGAAGCTTTCTTT.